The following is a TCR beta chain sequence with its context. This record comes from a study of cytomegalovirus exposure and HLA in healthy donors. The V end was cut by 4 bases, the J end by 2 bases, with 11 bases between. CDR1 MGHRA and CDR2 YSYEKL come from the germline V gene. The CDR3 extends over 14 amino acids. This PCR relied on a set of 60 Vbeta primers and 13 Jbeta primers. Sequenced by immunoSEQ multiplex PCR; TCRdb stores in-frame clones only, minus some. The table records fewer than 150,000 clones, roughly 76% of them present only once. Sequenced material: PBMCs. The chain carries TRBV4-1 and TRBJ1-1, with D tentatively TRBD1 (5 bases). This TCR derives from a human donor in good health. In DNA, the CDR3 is TGCGCCAGCAGCCGATCGGACACAAACACTGAAGCTTTCTTT. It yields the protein CASSRSDTNTEAFF.